This TCR beta chain was sequenced during a study of cytomegalovirus exposure and HLA in healthy donors. Study results and limitations: In vitro checks showed that a few CMV-associated chains really do target CMV antigens.

The PCR contained 60 Vbeta and 13 Jbeta primers. Sequencing used immunoSEQ multiplex PCR; TCRdb keeps in-frame clones, though not all of them. The table records 150,000 to 200,000 clones, more than 70% of them present only once. This clone was counted once. Its antigen is unknown. Specimen: PBMCs. The clonotype was recovered from a boy between 10 and 17 years old in good health and CMV-seronegative.

As DNA, the CDR3 is TGTGCCAGCAGCTCCGATGACTCAGGGACAGGGATGATCTCTGGGGCCAACGTCCTGACTTTC. The encoded protein is CASSSDDSGTGMISGANVLTF. The genes are TRBV7-8 and TRBJ2-6; 9 nucleotides line up with TRBD1. The CDR3 has 21 residues. Germline assignment: CDR1 SGHVS and CDR2 FQNEAQ. V trimming: 4 bases; J trimming: 0 bases; junction bases outside the gene matches: 16.